This record concerns one T cell receptor beta chain sequence. Its antigen remains unknown. This sample was taken from a study of T cell responses to AZD1222 COVID-19 vaccine. Profiled with immunoSEQ multiplex PCR; TCRdb holds only in-frame clones, not every one. The repertoire holds 95,000 to 110,000 clones, roughly 90% seen once, with 8% to 10% in the top ten. Trimming took off 1 base at V and 3 bases at J, with 13 bases between the two ends. Germline V gene lookup returns CDR1 SGHNT and CDR2 YYREEE (reference sequence). The CDR3 length is 16 residues. Study-wide points: Donors were largely white British and mainly female; clonal diversity was possibly underestimated. Distributed over spike, vaccine-associated CD4 TCRs predominated at 160-218 and 743-854. Recipients of two AZD1222 doses showed rising Spike-specific TCR breadth and depth.

The chain uses TRBV5-4 and TRBJ2-2; D may be TRBD1 or TRBD2 (5 bases each). This clonotype originated in an adult who received the AZD1222 COVID-19 vaccine. The material sequenced was peripheral blood, taken 28 days after the second AZD1222 dose. The CDR3 bases are TGTGCCAGCAGCTTGCCGGGAAGAGGGGACACCGGGGAGCTGTTTTTT. Its translation: CASSLPGRGDTGELFF.